These T cell receptor beta chains were read from a single sample in a study of blood T cell repertoires in COVID-19. The table came from immunoSEQ multiplex PCR; TCRdb's copy has only in-frame clones and leaves some out. The profile shows 15,000 to 20,000 clones, roughly nine tenths of them singletons. Sequenced material: peripheral blood. Receptors originate from a woman aged 80 or over with COVID-19, enrolled during active disease. Each CDR3 is given with its conserved first and last residue. The D gene is left open where the match is weak. Where a row states a size, it is once, few, many or the class of an expanded clone; other rows omit it.

>-|TRBJ1-1|TRBV18|TRBD1
CASSLQGAYTEAFF
TGTGCCAGCTCATTACAGGGGGCGTACACTGAAGCTTTCTTT
>-|TRBJ2-7|TRBV3-1/TRBV3-2|TRBD1
CASSQRTGVSYEQYF
TGTGCCAGCAGCCAACGGACAGGGGTTTCCTACGAGCAGTACTTC
>-|TRBJ2-7|TRBV2|TRBD1
CASSESGTGTYEQYF
TGTGCCAGCAGTGAATCCGGGACAGGGACCTACGAGCAGTACTTC
>few|TRBJ2-1|TRBV5-8|-
CASSLFPDSYNEQFF
TGTGCCAGCAGCTTGTTTCCAGACTCCTACAATGAGCAGTTCTTC
>-|TRBJ1-2|TRBV6-2/TRBV6-3|-
CASSYSVDYGYTF
TGTGCCAGCAGTTATTCCGTCGACTATGGCTACACCTTC
>-|TRBJ2-2|TRBV6-1|TRBD2
CASSEGGGRSGELFF
TGTGCCAGCAGTGAGGGCGGGGGGAGGTCCGGGGAGCTGTTTTTT
>once|TRBJ1-5|TRBV18|-
CASSGGQTSNQPQHF
TGTGCCAGCTCAGGCGGACAAACTAGCAATCAGCCCCAGCATTTT
>-|TRBJ2-4|TRBV7-9|TRBD2
CASTFTGGGGNIQYF
TGTGCCAGCACCTTCACCGGGGGCGGGGGGAACATTCAGTACTTC
>-|TRBJ2-3|TRBV5-1|TRBD2
CASSLNLAGVDTQYF
TGCGCCAGCAGCTTGAATCTAGCGGGGGTCGATACGCAGTATTTT
>-|TRBJ1-2|TRBV19|TRBD1
CASSIRDSPYGYTF
TGTGCCAGTAGTATACGGGACAGCCCCTATGGCTACACCTTC
>-|TRBJ2-5|TRBV9|TRBD2
CASSVGLGRRLAGGRSLGETQYF
TGTGCCAGCAGCGTAGGGCTCGGTAGAAGACTAGCGGGAGGAAGGTCTCTCGGAGAGACCCAGTACTTC
>-|TRBJ1-2|TRBV23-1|TRBD1
CASSQSWDRINYGYTF
TGCGCCAGCAGTCAAAGCTGGGACAGAATTAACTATGGCTACACCTTC
>-|TRBJ2-1|TRBV2|TRBD2
CASSRGGLAVEDEQFF
TGTGCCAGCAGTCGAGGGGGACTAGCGGTCGAGGATGAGCAGTTCTTC
>-|TRBJ1-5|TRBV19|TRBD1
CASRKGNRQGARSNQPQHF
TGTGCCAGCCGGAAAGGGAATCGGCAGGGGGCGCGGAGCAATCAGCCCCAGCATTTT
>-|TRBJ1-4|TRBV5-6|-
CASSRGPANEKLFF
TGTGCCAGCAGCCGGGGTCCGGCAAATGAAAAACTGTTTTTT
>-|TRBJ2-7|TRBV2|-
CASSVGTSGSGEQYF
TGTGCCAGCAGTGTCGGGACTTCCGGTTCGGGCGAGCAGTACTTC
>-|TRBJ2-5|TRBV10-2|-
CASSPGTFQETQYF
TGCGCCAGCAGCCCAGGGACATTCCAAGAGACCCAGTACTTC
>-|TRBJ1-1|TRBV10-1|-
CASSVMNTEAFF
TGCGCCAGCAGCGTTATGAACACTGAAGCTTTCTTT
>-|TRBJ2-3|TRBV5-5|-
CASSLSPDYHTQYF
TGTGCCAGCAGCTTGTCCCCTGACTATCATACGCAGTATTTT
>-|TRBJ2-3|TRBV19|-
CASSIDREYTQYF
TGTGCCAGTAGTATAGATCGTGAGTATACGCAGTATTTT
>-|TRBJ1-6|TRBV9|TRBD1
CASSVDAGDRGSPLHF
TGTGCCAGCAGCGTAGACGCCGGGGACAGGGGATCACCCCTCCACTTT
>-|TRBJ2-7|TRBV5-1|-
CASSLAQGGGEQYF
TGCGCCAGCAGCTTGGCCCAGGGAGGGGGCGAGCAGTACTTC
>-|TRBJ1-2|TRBV5-1|-
CASSLTGTTDGYTF
TGCGCCAGCAGCTTGACAGGGACGACGGATGGCTACACCTTC